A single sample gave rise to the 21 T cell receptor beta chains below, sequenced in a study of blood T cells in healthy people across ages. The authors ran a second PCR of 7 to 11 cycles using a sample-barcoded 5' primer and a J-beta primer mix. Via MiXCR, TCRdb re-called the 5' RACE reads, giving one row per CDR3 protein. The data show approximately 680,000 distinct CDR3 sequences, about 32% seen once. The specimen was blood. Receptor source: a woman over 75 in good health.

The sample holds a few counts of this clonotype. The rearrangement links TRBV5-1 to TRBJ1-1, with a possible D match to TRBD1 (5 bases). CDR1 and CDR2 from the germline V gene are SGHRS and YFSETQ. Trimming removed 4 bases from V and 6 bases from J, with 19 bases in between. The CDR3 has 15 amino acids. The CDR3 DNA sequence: TGCGCCAGCAGCCTAGCTGGGGGGTCCCGCGCTGAAGCTTTCTTT. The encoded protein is CASSLAGGSRAEAFF.

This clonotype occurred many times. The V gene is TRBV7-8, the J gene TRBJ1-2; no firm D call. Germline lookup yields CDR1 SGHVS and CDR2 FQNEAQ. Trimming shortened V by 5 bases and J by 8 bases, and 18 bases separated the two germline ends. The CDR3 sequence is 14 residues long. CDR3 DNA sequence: TGTGCCAGCAGCCCTTTTCGGGCAGGTGGGGGCTACACCTTC. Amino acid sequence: CASSPFRAGGGYTF.

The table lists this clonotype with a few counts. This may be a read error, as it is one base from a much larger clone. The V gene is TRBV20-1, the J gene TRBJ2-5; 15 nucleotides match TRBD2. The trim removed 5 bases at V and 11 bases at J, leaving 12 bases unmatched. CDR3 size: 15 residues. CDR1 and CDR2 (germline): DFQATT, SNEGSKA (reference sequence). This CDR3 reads CSAGRGTSGGNEQYF. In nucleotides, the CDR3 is TGCAGTGCTGGGAGGGGGACTAGCGGGGGGAATGAGCAGTACTTC.

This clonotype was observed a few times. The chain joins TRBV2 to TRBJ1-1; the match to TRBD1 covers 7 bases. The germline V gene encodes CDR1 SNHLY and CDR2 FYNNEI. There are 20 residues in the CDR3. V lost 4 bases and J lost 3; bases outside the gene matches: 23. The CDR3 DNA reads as TGTGCCAGCAGTGCGAAATTAAGGGGGCAGGGGACCGCTCTCTACACTGAAGCTTTCTTT. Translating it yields CASSAKLRGQGTALYTEAFF. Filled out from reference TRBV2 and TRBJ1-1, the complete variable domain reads EPEVTQTPSHQVTQMGQEVILRCVPISNHLYFYWYRQILGQKVEFLVSFYNNEISEKSEIFDDQFSVERPDGSNFTLKIRSTKLEDSAMYFCASSAKLRGQGTALYTEAFFGQGTRLTVV.

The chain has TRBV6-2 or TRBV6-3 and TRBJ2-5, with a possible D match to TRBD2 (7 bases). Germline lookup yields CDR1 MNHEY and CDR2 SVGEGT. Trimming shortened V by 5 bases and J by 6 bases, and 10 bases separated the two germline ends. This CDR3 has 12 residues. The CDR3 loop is CASSGRGQTQYF. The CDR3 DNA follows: TGTGCCAGCAGTGGGCGGGGGCAGACCCAGTACTTC.

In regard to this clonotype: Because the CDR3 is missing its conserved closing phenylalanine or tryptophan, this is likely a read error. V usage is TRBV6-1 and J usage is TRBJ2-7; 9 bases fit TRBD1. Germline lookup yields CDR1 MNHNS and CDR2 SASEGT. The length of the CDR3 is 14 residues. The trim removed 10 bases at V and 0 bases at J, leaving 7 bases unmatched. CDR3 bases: TGTGCCATCACCGGGACAGGGAACTCCTACGAGCAGTACTGC. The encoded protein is CAITGTGNSYEQYC.

CDR3 residues: CASSSKGPTSTGELFF. CDR3 in DNA: TGTGCCAGCAGCTCTAAAGGGCCTACGAGCACCGGGGAGCTGTTTTTT. The V call is TRBV7-9, the J call TRBJ2-2; D ambiguous. Deletions cut 4 bases from V and 4 bases from J, with 16 bases between. This CDR3 has 16 residues. Per the germline V gene, CDR1 is SEHNR and CDR2 is FQNEAQ (reference sequence).

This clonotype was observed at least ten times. The CDR3 sequence is CSASATVEYF. In DNA form, the CDR3 reads TGCAGTGCTAGCGCGACAGTGGAGTACTTC. The chain links TRBV20-1 to TRBJ2-7; maybe TRBD1 (5 bases). V dropped 3 bases and J dropped 11 bases, with 11 bases sitting between them. The CDR3 runs 10 residues. Germline V gene data show CDR1 as DFQATT and CDR2 as SNEGSKA (reference sequence).

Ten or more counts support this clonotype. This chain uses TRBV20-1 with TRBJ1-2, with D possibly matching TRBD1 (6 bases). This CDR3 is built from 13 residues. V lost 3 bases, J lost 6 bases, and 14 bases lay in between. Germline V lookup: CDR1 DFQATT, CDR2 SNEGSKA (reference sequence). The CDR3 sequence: CSASWGALNGYTF. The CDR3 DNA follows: TGCAGTGCTAGTTGGGGGGCTCTGAATGGCTACACCTTC.

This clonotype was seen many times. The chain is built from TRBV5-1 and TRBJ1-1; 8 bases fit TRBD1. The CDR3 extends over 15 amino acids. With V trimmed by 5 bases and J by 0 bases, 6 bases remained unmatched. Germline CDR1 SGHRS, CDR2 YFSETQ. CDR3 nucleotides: TGCGCCAGCAGAACTCAGGGACAGGTGAACACTGAAGCTTTCTTT. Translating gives CASRTQGQVNTEAFF. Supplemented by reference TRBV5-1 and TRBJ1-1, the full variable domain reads KAGVTQTPRYLIKTRGQQVTLSCSPISGHRSVSWYQQTPGQGLQFLFEYFSETQRNKGNFPGRFSGRQFSNSRSEMNVSTLELGDSALYLCASRTQGQVNTEAFFGQGTRLTVV.

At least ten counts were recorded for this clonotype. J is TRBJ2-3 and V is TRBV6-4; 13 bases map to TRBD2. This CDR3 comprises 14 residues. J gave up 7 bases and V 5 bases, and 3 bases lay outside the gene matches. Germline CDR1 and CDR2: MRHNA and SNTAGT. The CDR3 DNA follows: TGTGCCAGCAGTACTAGCGGGGGGGCCTATACGCAGTATTTT. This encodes CASSTSGGAYTQYF.

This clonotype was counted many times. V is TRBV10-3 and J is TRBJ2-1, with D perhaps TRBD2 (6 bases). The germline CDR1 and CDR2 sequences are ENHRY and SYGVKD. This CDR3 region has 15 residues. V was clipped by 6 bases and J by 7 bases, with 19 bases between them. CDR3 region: CAISALGRGNNEQFF. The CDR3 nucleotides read TGTGCCATCAGCGCCTTGGGACGGGGGAATAATGAGCAGTTCTTC.

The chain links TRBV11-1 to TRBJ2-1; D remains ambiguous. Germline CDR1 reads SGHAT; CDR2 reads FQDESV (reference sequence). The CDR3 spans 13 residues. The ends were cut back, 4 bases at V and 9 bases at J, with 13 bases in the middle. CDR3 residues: CASSSSGVGEQFF. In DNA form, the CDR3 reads TGTGCCAGCAGCTCTAGTGGGGTGGGTGAGCAGTTCTTC. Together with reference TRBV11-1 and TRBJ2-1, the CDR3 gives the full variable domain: EAEVAQSPRYKITEKSQAVAFWCDPISGHATLYWYRQILGQGPELLVQFQDESVVDDSQLPKDRFSAERLKGVDSTLKIQPAELGDSAMYLCASSSSGVGEQFFGPGTRLTVL.

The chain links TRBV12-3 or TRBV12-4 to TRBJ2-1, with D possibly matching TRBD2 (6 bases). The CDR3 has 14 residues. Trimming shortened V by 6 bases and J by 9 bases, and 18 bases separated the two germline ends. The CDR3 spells CASRQTPGVGEQFF. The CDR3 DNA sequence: TGTGCCAGCAGACAAACTCCGGGAGTGGGTGAGCAGTTCTTC.

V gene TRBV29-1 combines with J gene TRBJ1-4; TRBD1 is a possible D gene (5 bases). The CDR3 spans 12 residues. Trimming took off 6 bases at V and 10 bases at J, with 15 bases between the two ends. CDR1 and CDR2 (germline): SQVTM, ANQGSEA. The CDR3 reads CSVGDAEGKLFF. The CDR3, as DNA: TGCAGCGTAGGGGACGCGGAGGGAAAACTGTTTTTT.

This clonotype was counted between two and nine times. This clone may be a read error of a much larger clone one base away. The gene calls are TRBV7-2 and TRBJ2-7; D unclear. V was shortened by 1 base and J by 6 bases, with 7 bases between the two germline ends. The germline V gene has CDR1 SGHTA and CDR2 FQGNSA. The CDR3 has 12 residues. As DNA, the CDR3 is TGTGCCAGCAGCTTAGGAAGCGCCGAGCAGTACTTC. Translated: CASSLGSAEQYF.

The DNA of the CDR3 is TGCAGCGTTGTTTGGCTAGCGTCTAGCACAGATACGCAGTATTTT. Its translation: CSVVWLASSTDTQYF. The chain links TRBV29-1 to TRBJ2-3; tentative D call: TRBD2 (6 bases). The CDR3 has 15 residues. Germline loops: CDR1 SQVTM, CDR2 ANQGSEA. The V end lost 4 bases, the J end lost 0 bases, and 14 bases lay between the germline ends.

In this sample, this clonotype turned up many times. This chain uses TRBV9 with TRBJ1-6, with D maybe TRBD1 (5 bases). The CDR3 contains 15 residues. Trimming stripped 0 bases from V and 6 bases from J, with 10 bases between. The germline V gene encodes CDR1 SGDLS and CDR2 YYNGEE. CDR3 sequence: CASSVGGSSNSPLHF. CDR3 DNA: TGTGCCAGCAGCGTAGGGGGGTCGAGTAATTCACCCCTCCACTTT.

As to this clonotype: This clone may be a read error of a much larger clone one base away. The CDR3 coding sequence is TGTGCCAGCAGGGATGGTAGCGGGGGGGCCCCAGATACGCTGTATTTT. Translated: CASRDGSGGAPDTLYF. The genes are TRBV28 and TRBJ2-3; 11 positions agree with TRBD2. The CDR3 loop spans 16 amino acids. Germline loops: CDR1 MDHEN, CDR2 SYDVKM.

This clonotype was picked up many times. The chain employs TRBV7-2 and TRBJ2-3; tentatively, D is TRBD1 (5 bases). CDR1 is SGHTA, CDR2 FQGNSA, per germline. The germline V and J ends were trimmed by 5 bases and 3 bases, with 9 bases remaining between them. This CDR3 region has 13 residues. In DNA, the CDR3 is TGTGCCAGCAGCGCCCGACAGACAGATACGCAGTATTTT. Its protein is CASSARQTDTQYF.

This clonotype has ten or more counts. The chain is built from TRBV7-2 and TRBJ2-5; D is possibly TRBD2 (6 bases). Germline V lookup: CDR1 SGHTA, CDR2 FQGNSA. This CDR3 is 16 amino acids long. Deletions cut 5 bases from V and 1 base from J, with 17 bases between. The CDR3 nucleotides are TGTGCCAGCAGCCCGGGACTTGGACACAGCCAAGAGACCCAGTACTTC. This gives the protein CASSPGLGHSQETQYF.